A single sample gave rise to the 32 T cell receptor beta chains below, sequenced in a study of blood T cells in healthy people across ages (dated by TCRdb to about 2015). The method was 5' RACE. This sample was sequenced with an Illumina HiSeq 2500. The second PCR ran for about 6 to 12 cycles and used a J-beta primer mix along with a sample-barcoded 5' primer. TCRdb redid the processing of the public reads, applying fastp at Q25 and MiXCR, and retained in-frame beta chains. Rows with a matching CDR3 protein are joined into one entry that keeps the most common DNA and genes. The sample table records under 1,000,000 distinct CDR3 sequences; about 46% of these occur just once. The ten largest clones represent 15% to 20% of the sample. Specimen: blood. Every receptor here comes from an older man in good health.

The rearrangement links TRBV12-3 or TRBV12-4 to TRBJ2-3, with D perhaps matching TRBD2 (5 bases). The V and J ends lost 10 bases and 0 bases respectively, with 14 bases between them. This CDR3 has 14 amino acids. In nucleotides, the CDR3 is TGTGCCAACAGCCTAGCAGTTAGCACAGATACGCAGTATTTT. The encoded protein is CANSLAVSTDTQYF.

This chain links TRBV10-3 with TRBJ1-1; tentatively, D is TRBD1 (5 bases). Germline values: CDR1 ENHRY, CDR2 SYGVKD. The CDR3 runs to 12 residues. The V end lost 10 bases, the J end lost 3 bases, and 12 bases lay between the germline ends. The CDR3 sequence: CATAGVDTEAFF. In nucleotides, the CDR3 is TGTGCCACCGCGGGGGTCGACACTGAAGCTTTCTTT.

The chain uses TRBV7-2 and TRBJ2-5, with 10 nucleotides matching TRBD2. J gave up 11 bases and V 5 bases, and 17 bases lay outside the gene matches. This CDR3 comprises 16 residues. The germline CDR1 and CDR2 sequences are SGHTA and FQGNSA. CDR3 amino acids: CASSAQLAGVGYEQYF. The CDR3, as DNA: TGTGCCAGCAGCGCGCAGCTAGCGGGAGTTGGGTATGAGCAGTACTTC.

A note on this clonotype: A much larger clone differs by one base, so this may be a read error. The chain joins TRBV7-3 to TRBJ2-3, with D perhaps TRBD1 or TRBD2 (6 bases each). V was cut by 7 bases and J by 9 bases, with 17 bases left in between. Germline V lookup: CDR1 SGHTA, CDR2 FQGTGA. The CDR3 runs to 13 residues. CDR3 in amino acids: CASNLDRGDTQYF. DNA of the CDR3: TGTGCCAGCAACCTCGATAGGGGGGACACGCAGTATTTT.

This clonotype was counted only a few times. The V call is TRBV6-6, the J call TRBJ2-1; 15 bases are shared with TRBD2. The CDR3 length is 14 residues. The V segment lost 6 bases and the J segment 9 bases; nucleotides outside the gene matches: 3. Germline CDR1 is MNHNY and CDR2 is SVGAGI (reference sequence). CDR3 sequence: CASRPGLAGGEQFF. Written as DNA, the CDR3 is TGTGCCAGCAGGCCGGGACTAGCGGGAGGTGAGCAGTTCTTC.

In nucleotides, the CDR3 is TGTGCCAGCAACAAAAACGGACAGGCGAACTATGGCTACACCTTC. It translates to CASNKNGQANYGYTF. The chain couples TRBV27 to TRBJ1-2; 7 positions agree with TRBD1. The germline V gene has CDR1 MNHEY and CDR2 SMNVEV (reference sequence). This CDR3 spans 15 amino acids. V dropped 7 bases and J dropped 2; count of bases not matched to a gene: 10.

This clonotype occurred a few times. J is TRBJ2-1 and V is TRBV7-3; 11 bases fit TRBD2. Germline assignment: CDR1 SGHTA and CDR2 FQGTGA. The V segment lost 4 bases and the J segment 4 bases; nucleotides outside the gene matches: 3. The CDR3 consists of 15 residues. CDR3 residues: CASSCGTSGYNEQFF. The DNA of the CDR3 is TGTGCCAGCAGCTGTGGGACTAGCGGATACAATGAGCAGTTCTTC.

This clonotype was recorded at least ten times. Here the CDR3 DNA reads TGTGCCATCAGTGAAACTACGTCTAATGGTGGCTACACCTTC. Encoded protein: CAISETTSNGGYTF. This rearrangement joins TRBV10-3 to TRBJ1-2; no firm D call. CDR1 is ENHRY, CDR2 SYGVKD, per germline. The CDR3 is 14 residues long. V was clipped by 3 bases and J by 7 bases, with 15 bases between them.

This clonotype was seen at least ten times. This rearrangement joins TRBV7-3 to TRBJ2-1, with TRBD2 identical over 7 bases. This CDR3 has 15 residues. The germline gives CDR1 SGHTA, CDR2 FQGTGA. V lost 5 bases, J lost 6 bases, and 10 bases stayed unmatched. The CDR3 sequence is CASSPVETSSNEQFF. In DNA, the CDR3 is TGTGCCAGCAGCCCCGTCGAGACTAGCAGCAATGAGCAGTTCTTC.

As for this clonotype: This may arise from a read error, as a much more abundant clone is one base away. V usage is TRBV29-1 and J usage is TRBJ2-7, with 8 positions matching TRBD2. CDR1 and CDR2 from the germline V gene are SQVTM and ANQGSEA. This CDR3 region has 14 residues. V was pared by 5 bases and J by 7 bases, with 13 bases of the junction left unmatched. CDR3 residues: CSVRERESRNEQYF. The CDR3 nucleotides read TGCAGCGTTCGCGAGCGGGAGTCAAGGAATGAGCAGTACTTC.

The chain has TRBV11-3 and TRBJ2-6; D possibly corresponds to TRBD1 (6 bases). The CDR3 loop spans 17 amino acids. The V gene's germline CDR1 is SGHNT and CDR2 YENEEA. The ends were cut back, 0 bases at V and 0 bases at J, with 9 bases in the middle. The CDR3 here is CASSLEGQISGANVLTF. For the CDR3, the DNA is TGTGCCAGCAGCTTAGAGGGACAAATCTCTGGGGCCAACGTCCTGACTTTC. The full variable domain, rest sourced from reference TRBV11-3 and TRBJ2-6, is EAGVVQSPRYKIIEKKQPVAFWCNPISGHNTLYWYLQNLGQGPELLIRYENEEAVDDSQLPKDRFSAERLKGVDSTLKIQPAELGDSAVYLCASSLEGQISGANVLTFGAGSRLTVL.

This clonotype was counted once. V gene TRBV12-3 or TRBV12-4 combines with J gene TRBJ2-7, with D perhaps given as TRBD1 or TRBD2 (5 bases each). The CDR3 totals 13 residues. Trimming removed 11 bases at V and 2 bases at J, with 16 bases between. CDR3 sequence (DNA): TGTGCCGGCACCCTCCCGGGGCCCTACGAGCAGTACTTC. Protein: CAGTLPGPYEQYF.

This clonotype was observed a few times. The chain employs TRBV20-1 and TRBJ2-3, with 8 positions matching TRBD2. The V and J ends lost 2 bases and 6 bases, in that order; junction bases with no gene match: 7. The germline CDR1 and CDR2 sequences are DFQATT and SNEGSKA (reference sequence). The CDR3 is made up of 14 amino acids. CDR3 in DNA: TGCAGTGCTAGACCCGCGGGAGGACCGGATACGCAGTATTTT. It yields the protein CSARPAGGPDTQYF.

This clonotype was observed a handful of times. The chain has TRBV7-9 and TRBJ2-3; D is ambiguous. Trimming took off 3 bases at V and 4 bases at J, with 14 bases between the two ends. Germline V lookup: CDR1 SEHNR, CDR2 FQNEAQ (reference sequence). CDR3 length: 15 residues. CDR3 sequence (DNA): TGTGCCAGCAGCTTTACGGGCGCCCAGCCAGATACGCAGTATTTT. This encodes CASSFTGAQPDTQYF.

About this clonotype itself: One end of the junction varies from germline; a read error may be responsible. The V gene is TRBV7-6, the J gene TRBJ2-3; 11 bases fit TRBD2. Germline V gene lookup returns CDR1 SGHVS and CDR2 FNYEAQ. The CDR3 is 17 residues long. The CDR3 sequence is CASSLVPSGRIADAQYF. In DNA, the CDR3 is TGTGCCAGCAGCTTAGTCCCTAGCGGGAGGATAGCAGATGCGCAGTATTTT. The whole variable domain, filled in from reference TRBV7-6 and TRBJ2-3, reads GAGVSQSPRYKVTKRGQDVALRCDPISGHVSLYWYRQALGQGPEFLTYFNYEAQQDKSGLPNDRFSAERPEGSISTLTIQRTEQRDSAMYRCASSLVPSGRIADAQYFGPGTRLTVL.

V and J are TRBV6-5 and TRBJ2-1; 12 nucleotides agree with TRBD1. This CDR3 is built from 15 residues. J was trimmed by 9 bases and V by 8 bases; bases with no gene match: 11. CDR1 MNHEY and CDR2 SVGAGI come from the germline V gene. CDR3 DNA: TGTGCCAGCCATACCGGGACAGGGGGCTTTGGTGAGCAGTTCTTC. Protein: CASHTGTGGFGEQFF.

The chain joins TRBV14 to TRBJ1-4, with D maybe TRBD1 (5 bases). The CDR3 is 15 amino acids. Germline CDR1 SGHDN, CDR2 FVKESK. The V end was cut by 4 bases, the J end by 6 bases, with 15 bases between. The CDR3 spells CASSRLGAVDEKLFF. The CDR3 region has the DNA TGTGCCAGCAGCCGCCTAGGGGCAGTCGATGAAAAACTGTTTTTT.

V and J are TRBV6-5 and TRBJ1-6; D call uncertain. Trimming cost V 1 base and J 5 bases, with 6 bases left between them. CDR1 is MNHEY, CDR2 SVGAGI, per germline. The CDR3 consists of 14 residues. In DNA form, the CDR3 reads TGTGCCAGCAGTTACTACAGAGATAATTCACCCCTCCACTTT. It is translated as CASSYYRDNSPLHF.

Comments on this clonotype: This may come from a read error, since a much larger clone is one base off. The J gene is TRBJ2-5, the V gene TRBV15, with TRBD2 as a possible D gene (6 bases). CDR1 LNHNV and CDR2 YYDKDF come from the germline V gene (reference sequence). CDR3 length equals 14 residues. CDR3 bases: TGTGCCACCGGCAGAGAGGAGGGTACGAAGACCCAGTACTTC. Translated: CATGREEGTKTQYF.

V is TRBV9 and J is TRBJ1-5; possibly TRBD1 for D (5 bases). Germline assignment: CDR1 SGDLS and CDR2 YYNGEE. V was pared by 3 bases and J by 0 bases, with 7 bases between. The CDR3 consists of 14 residues. CDR3 sequence (DNA): TGTGCCAGCAGCGGCGGGGCTAGCAATCAGCCCCAGCATTTT. It codes for CASSGGASNQPQHF.

This clonotype turned up a few times. The chain links TRBV7-2 to TRBJ1-4; D call uncertain. The CDR3 has 13 residues. Germline loops: CDR1 SGHTA, CDR2 FQGNSA. Trimming took off 5 bases at V and 10 bases at J, with 14 bases between the two ends. CDR3 in DNA: TGTGCCAGCAGCCCCGGGGAGGTTCCAAAACTGTTTTTT. Translating gives CASSPGEVPKLFF.

The gene calls are TRBV7-2 and TRBJ1-6; 10 bases map to TRBD1. Germline V lookup: CDR1 SGHTA, CDR2 FQGNSA. V trimming: 2 bases; J trimming: 10 bases; junction bases outside the gene matches: 5. CDR3 length: 15 residues. In DNA, the CDR3 is TGTGCCAGCAGCTTAAGGGGGGACAGGGGATCACCCCTCCACTTT. Protein sequence: CASSLRGDRGSPLHF.

The chain couples TRBV20-1 to TRBJ2-2, with 7 bases matching TRBD2. The CDR3 covers 16 residues. The trim removed 3 bases at V and 2 bases at J, leaving 9 bases unmatched. Germline CDR1 DFQATT, CDR2 SNEGSKA (reference sequence). The CDR3 is CSASPIERGNTGELFF. For the CDR3, the DNA is TGCAGTGCTAGTCCGATCGAGCGGGGCAACACCGGGGAGCTGTTTTTT.

The chain carries TRBV7-9 and TRBJ1-5; tentatively, D is TRBD1 (6 bases). Germline V lookup: CDR1 SEHNR, CDR2 FQNEAQ (reference sequence). Trimming took off 5 bases at V and 2 bases at J, with 10 bases between the two ends. The CDR3 spans 14 residues. This chain's CDR3 is CASSDSGGNQPQHF. The CDR3 DNA reads as TGTGCCAGCAGCGATTCAGGGGGCAATCAGCCCCAGCATTTT. The whole variable domain, remainder taken from reference TRBV7-9 and TRBJ1-5, is DTGVSQNPRHKITKRGQNVTFRCDPISEHNRLYWYRQTLGQGPEFLTYFQNEAQLEKSRLLSDRFSAERPKGSFSTLEIQRTEQGDSAMYLCASSDSGGNQPQHFGDGTRLSIL.

This clonotype has at least ten counts. V usage is TRBV5-5 and J usage is TRBJ2-3, with D hard to call. Looked up from germline, CDR1 is SGHKS and CDR2 is YYEKEE (reference sequence). The CDR3 covers 14 residues. V gave up 1 base and J gave up 7 bases, with 13 bases separating them. In DNA form, the CDR3 reads TGTGCCAGCAGCTTGATCCAGAGCGTAAATACGCAGTATTTT. The encoded protein is CASSLIQSVNTQYF.

This clonotype was picked up one time. The chain uses TRBV6-2 or TRBV6-3 and TRBJ2-1, with 7 bases lining up with TRBD1. Germline values: CDR1 MNHEY, CDR2 SVGEGT. This CDR3 has 15 residues. J gave up 9 bases and V 5 bases, and 13 bases lay outside the gene matches. CDR3 amino acids: CASSPLTGFQFEQFF. The CDR3, as DNA: TGTGCCAGCAGTCCATTGACAGGGTTCCAATTTGAGCAGTTCTTC.

This clonotype was counted between two and nine times. This chain uses TRBV12-3 or TRBV12-4 with TRBJ1-4, with TRBD1 as a possible D gene (5 bases). V lost 6 bases and J 7 bases, leaving 15 bases between the germline ends. The CDR3 length is 14 residues. The CDR3 is CASRFRDASEKLFF. The CDR3 nucleotides are TGTGCCAGCAGGTTCCGGGACGCCTCTGAAAAACTGTTTTTT.

This clonotype was seen repeatedly, ten times or more. The chain joins TRBV7-9 to TRBJ2-7; no reliable D call. Trimming took off 5 bases at V and 0 bases at J, with 8 bases between the two ends. Germline CDR1 reads SEHNR; CDR2 reads FQNEAQ (reference sequence). CDR3 length: 13 residues. The chain's CDR3 is CASSPSPSYEQYF. The CDR3 DNA reads as TGTGCCAGCAGCCCCTCTCCCTCCTACGAGCAGTACTTC.

This clonotype came up a few times. The chain uses TRBV20-1 and TRBJ2-3; D might be TRBD1 (5 bases). CDR1 is DFQATT and CDR2 is SNEGSKA in the germline V gene (reference sequence). This CDR3 is 13 amino acids long. Trimming shortened V by 3 bases and J by 0 bases, and 7 bases separated the two germline ends. The CDR3 sequence: CSASRQSTDTQYF. Written as DNA, the CDR3 is TGCAGTGCTAGCAGACAGAGCACAGATACGCAGTATTTT.

J is TRBJ1-2 and V is TRBV28, with 8 bases lining up with TRBD1. Germline CDR1 is MDHEN and CDR2 is SYDVKM. After removal of 10 bases from V and 10 bases from J, the junction contained 11 bases not matched to a gene. The CDR3 consists of 12 residues. The CDR3 region is CAILGRGRSYTF. DNA for the CDR3: TGTGCCATCCTCGGCAGGGGGCGATCCTACACCTTC.

Only one count was recorded for this clonotype. The rearrangement joins TRBV10-3 to TRBJ2-7; 7 bases agree with TRBD2. Unmatched junction bases numbered 4, after V lost 3 bases and J lost 2 bases. Germline values: CDR1 ENHRY, CDR2 SYGVKD. The length of the CDR3 is 14 residues. The CDR3 nucleotides read TGTGCCATCAGTGACGCGGGAGATCCCTACGAGCAGTACTTC. Translated, it gives CAISDAGDPYEQYF.

The chain couples TRBV7-8 to TRBJ2-7, with TRBD1 matching over 7 bases. Germline CDR1 reads SGHVS; CDR2 reads FQNEAQ. This CDR3 comprises 15 residues. The J segment lost 3 bases and the V segment lost 4 bases, leaving 9 bases of the junction unmatched. The CDR3 DNA sequence: TGTGCCAGCAGCTCCCACCGACAGGGTTTCTACGAGCAGTACTTC. Amino acids: CASSSHRQGFYEQYF. The full variable domain, in which reference TRBV7-8 and TRBJ2-7 provide the parts outside the CDR3, is GAGVSQSPRYKVAKRGQDVALRCDPISGHVSLFWYQQALGQGPEFLTYFQNEAQLDKSGLPSDRFFAERPEGSVSTLKIQRTQQEDSAVYLCASSSHRQGFYEQYFGPGTRLTVT.